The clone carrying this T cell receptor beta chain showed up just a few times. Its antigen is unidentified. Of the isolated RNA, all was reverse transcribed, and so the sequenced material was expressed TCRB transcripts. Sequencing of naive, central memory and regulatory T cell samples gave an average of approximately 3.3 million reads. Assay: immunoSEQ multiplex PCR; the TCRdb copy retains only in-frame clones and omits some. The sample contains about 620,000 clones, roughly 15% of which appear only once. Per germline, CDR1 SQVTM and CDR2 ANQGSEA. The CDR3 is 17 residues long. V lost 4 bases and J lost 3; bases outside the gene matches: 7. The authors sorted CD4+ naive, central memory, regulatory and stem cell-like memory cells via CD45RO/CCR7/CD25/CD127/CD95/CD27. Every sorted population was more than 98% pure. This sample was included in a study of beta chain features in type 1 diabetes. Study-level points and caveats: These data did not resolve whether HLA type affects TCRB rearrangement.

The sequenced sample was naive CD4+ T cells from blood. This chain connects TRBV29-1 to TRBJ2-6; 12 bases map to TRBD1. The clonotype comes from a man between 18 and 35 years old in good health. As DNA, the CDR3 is TGCAGCGTTGGGAGGGGACAGGGGGCGCGTGGGGCCAACGTCCTGACTTTC. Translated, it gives CSVGRGQGARGANVLTF.